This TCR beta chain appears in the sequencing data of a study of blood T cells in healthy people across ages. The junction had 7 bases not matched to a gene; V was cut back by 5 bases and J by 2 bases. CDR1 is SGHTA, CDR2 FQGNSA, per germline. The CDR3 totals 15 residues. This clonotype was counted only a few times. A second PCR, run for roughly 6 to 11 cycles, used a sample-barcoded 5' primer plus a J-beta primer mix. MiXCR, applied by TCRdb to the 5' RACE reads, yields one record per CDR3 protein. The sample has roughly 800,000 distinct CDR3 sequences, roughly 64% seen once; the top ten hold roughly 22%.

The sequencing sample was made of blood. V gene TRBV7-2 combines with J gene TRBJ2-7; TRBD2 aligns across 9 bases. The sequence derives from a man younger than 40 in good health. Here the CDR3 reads CASSIPGLATYEQYF. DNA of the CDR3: TGTGCCAGCAGCATACCGGGACTAGCAACCTACGAGCAGTACTTC. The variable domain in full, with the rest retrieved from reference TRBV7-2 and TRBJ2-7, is GAGVSQSPSNKVTEKGKDVELRCDPISGHTALYWYRQSLGQGLEFLIYFQGNSAPDKSGLPSDRFSAERTGGSVSTLTIQRTQQEDSAVYLCASSIPGLATYEQYFGPGTRLTVT.